This T cell receptor (beta chain) derives from a study of molecular identifiers for immune sequencing clone quantification. This clonotype was observed many times. TCRdb fed the PCR reads into MiXCR, producing one record per CDR3 protein. Of fewer than 350,000 distinct CDR3 sequences in the sample, 20% to 25% are singletons; the top ten hold over 0.7%. V was shortened by 5 bases and J by 5 bases, with 7 bases between the two germline ends. The CDR3 contains 12 residues. The V gene's germline CDR1 is SEHNR and CDR2 FQNEAQ (reference sequence). CD8+CD4-CCR7+CD45RA+ cells were sorted as naive CD8 T cells.

Sequenced: naive CD8+ T cells from blood, with Jurkat cell RNA spiked in. Documented subset: FACS-sorted CD8+CD4-CCR7+CD45RA+ naive T cells. The sequence came from a human donor in good health. Some libraries in this study had Jurkat cell RNA spiked in. The genes are TRBV7-9 and TRBJ2-1; the D gene is possibly TRBD2 (5 bases). CDR3 nucleotide sequence: TGTGCCAGCAGCGGGAGCCACAATGAGCAGTTCTTC. Its translation: CASSGSHNEQFF. The full variable domain, its missing parts supplied by reference TRBV7-9 and TRBJ2-1, is DTGVSQNPRHKITKRGQNVTFRCDPISEHNRLYWYRQTLGQGPEFLTYFQNEAQLEKSRLLSDRFSAERPKGSFSTLEIQRTEQGDSAMYLCASSGSHNEQFFGPGTRLTVL.